Presented here are 19 T cell receptor beta chains from one specimen sequenced in a study of blood T cell repertoires in COVID-19. Produced via immunoSEQ multiplex PCR; TCRdb's table is partial and in-frame only. The data show over 450,000 clones, about 88% seen once. The sequenced material came from peripheral blood. Receptors originate from a man between 18 and 35 years old with COVID-19, enrolled during active disease.

This sequence joins TRBV19 and TRBJ2-1, with D hard to call. This CDR3 has 14 amino acids. Germline CDR1 reads LNHDA; CDR2 reads SQIVND (reference sequence). The germline V and J ends were trimmed by 5 bases and 5 bases, with 13 bases remaining between them. This CDR3 is CASSFSRANNEQFF. CDR3 sequence (DNA): TGTGCCAGTAGTTTTAGCCGAGCTAACAATGAGCAGTTCTTC.

V usage is TRBV18 and J usage is TRBJ2-7, with 14 nucleotides matching TRBD2. Germline V gene data show CDR1 as KGHSH and CDR2 as LQKENI. The V gene end was trimmed by 4 bases and the J gene end by 2 bases; junction bases not matched to a gene: 4. The CDR3 has 16 residues. The CDR3 DNA sequence: TGTGCCAGCTCACAGGGACTAGCGGGAGTCACCTACGAGCAGTACTTC. Amino acids: CASSQGLAGVTYEQYF. The whole variable domain, remainder taken from reference TRBV18 and TRBJ2-7, is NAGVMQNPRHLVRRRGQEARLRCSPMKGHSHVYWYRQLPEEGLKFMVYLQKENIIDESGMPKERFSAEFPKEGPSILRIQQVVRGDSAAYFCASSQGLAGVTYEQYFGPGTRLTVT.

This chain uses TRBV7-9 with TRBJ2-3; 8 nucleotides agree with TRBD2. CDR1 is SEHNR and CDR2 is FQNEAQ in the germline V gene (reference sequence). This CDR3 spans 15 amino acids. The V gene end was trimmed by 3 bases and the J gene end by 3 bases; junction bases not matched to a gene: 5. CDR3 DNA sequence: TGTGCCAGCAGCTTGGTTACTAGCGGAACAGATACGCAGTATTTT. Protein: CASSLVTSGTDTQYF.

V and J are TRBV4-1 and TRBJ2-3, with 9 nucleotides matching TRBD2. Germline loops: CDR1 MGHRA, CDR2 YSYEKL. The length of the CDR3 is 16 residues. V dropped 5 bases and J dropped 7; count of bases not matched to a gene: 13. The CDR3 region has the DNA TGCGCCAGCAGCGATAGCGGGACTAGCACTCCCCATACGCAGTATTTT. It yields the protein CASSDSGTSTPHTQYF.

This clone was observed a handful of times. The chain is built from TRBV30 and TRBJ2-7, with no clear D. Per germline, CDR1 GTSNPN and CDR2 SVGIG (reference sequence). With 0 bases removed from V and 1 base from J, the gap between germline ends came to 10 bases. This CDR3 comprises 14 residues. The DNA of the CDR3 is TGTGCCTGGAGTGTGGTCAGGATATCCTACGAGCAGTACTTC. Translation: CAWSVVRISYEQYF.

This sequence joins TRBV25-1 and TRBJ2-5; 7 bases are shared with TRBD2. The trim removed 1 base at V and 1 base at J, leaving 6 bases unmatched. The V gene's germline CDR1 is MGHDK and CDR2 SYGVNS. The length of the CDR3 is 16 residues. CDR3 sequence: CASSESGRGVQETQYF. In DNA form, the CDR3 reads TGTGCCAGCAGTGAATCCGGACGGGGGGTCCAAGAGACCCAGTACTTC. Complete variable domain (other parts from reference TRBV25-1 and TRBJ2-5): EADIYQTPRYLVIGTGKKITLECSQTMGHDKMYWYQQDPGMELHLIHYSYGVNSTEKGDLSSESTVSRIRTEHFPLTLESARPSHTSQYLCASSESGRGVQETQYFGPGTRLLVL.

This chain connects TRBV18 to TRBJ1-2; 7 nucleotides match TRBD1. Germline V gene data show CDR1 as KGHSH and CDR2 as LQKENI. There are 14 residues in the CDR3. V lost 6 bases and J lost 2; bases outside the gene matches: 6. Here the CDR3 DNA reads TGTGCCAGCTCGGCGGGACAGCACAACTATGGCTACACCTTC. Translated: CASSAGQHNYGYTF. Full variable domain (missing parts from reference TRBV18 and TRBJ1-2): NAGVMQNPRHLVRRRGQEARLRCSPMKGHSHVYWYRQLPEEGLKFMVYLQKENIIDESGMPKERFSAEFPKEGPSILRIQQVVRGDSAAYFCASSAGQHNYGYTFGSGTRLTVV.

This clone has a handful of counts. The chain combines TRBV5-4 with TRBJ2-2; 13 nucleotides line up with TRBD2. The CDR3 runs 15 residues. CDR1 and CDR2 (germline): SGHNT, YYREEE (reference sequence). Trimming took 5 bases from V and 7 from J; bases not matched to a gene: 5. CDR3 nucleotides: TGTGCCAGCAGGGCCGGGACTAGCGGGAACGGGGAGCTGTTTTTT. It codes for CASRAGTSGNGELFF.

This chain links TRBV5-4 with TRBJ2-2; 7 bases are a match to TRBD2. The length of the CDR3 is 15 residues. Trimming cost V 9 bases and J 0 bases; bases outside gene matches: 8. Germline lookup yields CDR1 SGHNT and CDR2 YYREEE (reference sequence). CDR3 in amino acids: CAIGAGFANTGELFF. The CDR3 nucleotides read TGTGCCATAGGAGCGGGATTCGCGAACACCGGGGAGCTGTTTTTT.

The chain employs TRBV7-2 and TRBJ2-1; possible D gene TRBD2, 5 bases. From germline, CDR1 is SGHTA and CDR2 FQGNSA. Trimming left V 4 bases short and J 3 bases short, with 16 bases between. This CDR3 contains 16 residues. CDR3 amino acids: CASSSHGAGRYNEQFF. The DNA for the CDR3 is TGTGCCAGCAGCTCCCACGGCGCGGGTCGCTACAATGAGCAGTTCTTC.

This clone was found a few times. The rearrangement links TRBV6-5 to TRBJ2-7, with 10 bases matching TRBD2. Germline CDR1 is MNHEY and CDR2 is SVGAGI. The V segment lost 7 bases and the J segment 7 bases; nucleotides outside the gene matches: 13. The CDR3 covers 15 residues. The CDR3 reads CASTPASGGPTEQYF. CDR3 in DNA: TGTGCCAGCACTCCTGCTAGCGGGGGACCTACGGAGCAGTACTTC.

This clone was seen a handful of times. The genes are TRBV19 and TRBJ1-2; the D is unclear. Germline V gene data show CDR1 as LNHDA and CDR2 as SQIVND (reference sequence). Trimming left V 6 bases short and J 0 bases short, with 11 bases between. The CDR3 runs 14 residues. The CDR3 protein is CASSSMSTNYGYTF. The CDR3 DNA sequence: TGTGCCAGTAGCTCGATGTCTACTAACTATGGCTACACCTTC.

The rearrangement uses TRBV3-1 (or the pseudogene TRBV3-2) and TRBJ1-6; TRBD1 aligns across 8 bases. Germline assignment: CDR1 LGHDT and CDR2 YNNKEL (reference sequence). The CDR3 contains 15 residues. V shed 4 bases and J 7 bases; nucleotides not matched to a gene: 6. The CDR3 loop is CASSPRTGPNSPLHF. The CDR3 nucleotides are TGTGCCAGCAGCCCACGGACAGGGCCAAATTCACCCCTCCACTTT.

The chain has TRBV2 and TRBJ2-2, with 10 bases fitting TRBD1. Germline CDR1 is SNHLY and CDR2 is FYNNEI. The trim removed 5 bases at V and 7 bases at J, leaving 10 bases unmatched. CDR3 length: 16 amino acids. CDR3 sequence reads: CASSPLTGGVGGELFF. In DNA form, the CDR3 reads TGTGCCAGCAGTCCCTTGACAGGGGGCGTAGGCGGGGAGCTGTTTTTT.

CDR3 sequence (DNA): TGTGCCAGCACCCGGGAGGGAGAAGAGACCCAGTACTTC. This codes for CASTREGEETQYF. V usage is TRBV9 and J usage is TRBJ2-5; 8 bases fit TRBD2. This CDR3 contains 13 residues. Trimming took 6 bases from V and 3 from J; bases not matched to a gene: 4. CDR1 and CDR2 (germline): SGDLS, YYNGEE. The full variable domain, with the rest looked up from reference TRBV9 and TRBJ2-5, is DSGVTQTPKHLITATGQRVTLRCSPRSGDLSVYWYQQSLDQGLQFLIQYYNGEERAKGNILERFSAQQFPDLHSELNLSSLELGDSALYFCASTREGEETQYFGPGTRLLVL.

The chain recombines TRBV18 with TRBJ1-3; no clear D gene. Deletions cut 2 bases from V and 0 bases from J, with 20 bases between. Germline CDR1 is KGHSH and CDR2 is LQKENI. This CDR3 has 19 amino acids. The DNA of the CDR3 is TGTGCCAGCTCACCAGTTCTGGCAAGTGTGGGCCTCTCTGGAAACACCATATATTTT. This translates into CASSPVLASVGLSGNTIYF. The full variable domain, with the rest looked up from reference TRBV18 and TRBJ1-3, is NAGVMQNPRHLVRRRGQEARLRCSPMKGHSHVYWYRQLPEEGLKFMVYLQKENIIDESGMPKERFSAEFPKEGPSILRIQQVVRGDSAAYFCASSPVLASVGLSGNTIYFGEGSWLTVV.

The chain combines TRBV5-6 with TRBJ2-1, with TRBD2 matching over 10 bases. V lost 4 bases, J lost 4 bases, and 5 bases stayed unmatched. The CDR3 extends over 15 amino acids. Germline V gene data show CDR1 as SGHDT and CDR2 as YYEEEE. The CDR3 region has the DNA TGTGCCAGCAGCACGACTAGCGGGTTTTACAATGAGCAGTTCTTC. It yields the protein CASSTTSGFYNEQFF.

DNA of the CDR3: TGTGCCAGCAGCCACTTCCGACAGAACTATGGCTACACCTTC. As protein: CASSHFRQNYGYTF. J is TRBJ1-2 and V is TRBV3-1 (or the pseudogene TRBV3-2); tentatively, D is TRBD1 (5 bases). With 3 bases removed from V and 2 bases from J, the gap between germline ends came to 10 bases. This CDR3 region has 14 residues. CDR1 and CDR2 from the germline V gene are LGHDT and YNNKEL (reference sequence).

The V gene is TRBV28, the J gene TRBJ2-7, with a possible D match to TRBD2 (6 bases). The CDR3 consists of 15 residues. V dropped 5 bases and J dropped 0 bases, with 14 bases sitting between them. From germline, CDR1 is MDHEN and CDR2 SYDVKM. CDR3 DNA: TGTGCCAGCAGTCCGAATAGCGGAGACTCCTACGAGCAGTACTTC. It encodes CASSPNSGDSYEQYF.